This TCR beta chain was retrieved from a study of shared clonotypes between healthy human individuals. For the study at large: For every donor, three CD4 naive, three CD4 memory, two CD8 naive and one CD8 memory plates were used.

Study-wide results and limits: Sequencing depth was expected to influence donor clonotype sharing. The naive CD4 repertoires of a handful of donors were compared, and about 5% of clonotypes were shared.

A remark on this clone: The target antigen is unknown.

Deep-level running was used for the assay. TCRdb's copy holds only in-frame clones and misses some; the assay was immunoSEQ multiplex PCR. Among 2.3 million or so clones, 93% were seen once, and the ten largest hold approximately 0.4%. Germline CDR1 is SGHRS and CDR2 is YFSETQ. V gave up 2 bases and J gave up 5 bases; unmatched junction bases: 7. The CDR3 extends over 15 amino acids. Sequenced material: naive CD4+ T cells from PBMCs. Subset noted: CD45RA+ positively selected. This TCR was recovered from a man aged 18 to 29 in good health. Some clones in this sample may be carry-over from other donors' samples. The chain uses TRBV5-1 and TRBJ1-1; 9 positions agree with TRBD1. The CDR3 spells CASSLQGARDTEAFF. CDR3 DNA: TGCGCCAGCAGCTTACAGGGGGCAAGAGATACTGAAGCTTTCTTT.